Here is one T cell receptor (beta chain) with its context. The antigen remains undetermined. V gave up 2 bases and J gave up 5 bases, with 10 bases separating them. CDR3 length: 13 amino acids. CDR1 and CDR2 from the germline V gene are MNHEY and SVGAGI. The entry originates in a study of T cell repertoires in cytomegalovirus infection. At the level of the study: CMV infection plus the matching HLA type was flagged by public TCR beta signatures. Study-wide findings and caveats: The study found HLA-C-restricted CMV-specific TCR beta clonotypes dominating the ex vivo response. Identification of carriers of CMV plus the relevant HLA was performed using cumulative public TCR beta family frequency.

TCRdb re-called the reads through MiXCR, storing one row per CDR3 protein. Among roughly 640,000 distinct CDR3 sequences listed, 20% to 25% were seen once. The J gene is TRBJ2-7, the V gene TRBV6-5; D possibly corresponds to TRBD1 (5 bases). The clonotype comes from a human donor in good health (CMV status not recorded). Some clones in this sample may be carry-over from other donors' samples. The sample comprised CD8+ T cells from PBMCs. CDR3 sequence: CASSYTRVDEQYF. CDR3 sequence (DNA): TGTGCCAGCAGTTACACCAGGGTCGACGAGCAGTACTTC.